The clone carrying this T cell receptor beta chain was observed a handful of times. Its cognate antigen is unknown. The treatment: about 20 received Ad26.COV2.S at low or high dose, single or two shots; 5 received placebo; per-sample allocation not given. Sampling was done on day 63 after the first vaccine or placebo injection. Recruitment in Boston yielded a donor of adult age, 18-55 years. This CDR3 has 15 amino acids. Per the germline V gene, CDR1 is SGHRS and CDR2 is YFSETQ. V was trimmed by 4 bases and J by 0 bases, leaving 10 bases between them. The data belong to a study of Ad26.COV2.S vaccination and SARS-CoV-2 variants. Study-wide background: Donor joined the COV1001 Ad26.COV2.S trial arm. Each vaccinee took Ad26.COV2.S intramuscularly, once or twice 56 days apart.

General observations from the study: Total T cell responses, in the TCR breadth and depth analyses, may have been underestimated.

Assay: immunoSEQ multiplex PCR; the TCRdb copy retains only in-frame clones and omits some. This sample carries hundreds of thousands of clones, roughly nine tenths of them seen once, and the ten largest clones take roughly 6%. Source: peripheral blood, taken in a trial of Ad26.COV2.S vaccine versus placebo. The chain is built from TRBV5-1 and TRBJ2-2; tentatively, D is TRBD2 (5 bases). This receptor was identified in a person aged 18 to 59 who received the Ad26.COV2.S COVID-19 vaccine or a placebo. CDR3 bases: TGCGCCAGCAGCCCGGACTCTGCGAACACCGGGGAGCTGTTTTTT. Its translation is CASSPDSANTGELFF.